The clone carrying this T cell receptor beta chain has only a few counts. Per the study methods: Quantification of nucleated cells was approximated via reference gene primer amplification. Here immunoSEQ multiplex PCR was the method, and the copy in TCRdb shows in-frame clones only, minus some. V and J calls and clone size follow that table, whereas D and trimming were derived from the DNA. The table records some 70,000 clones, approximately 92% of them present only once. The sample is drawn from a study of blood T cell repertoires in COVID-19. About the research overall: Whether acute or convalescent, the COVID-19 samples came from the United States, Italy and Spain. Sources were T cells, B-cell-depleted T cells, or PBMCs; the material itself was cDNA or gDNA.

In germline, CDR1 is SEHNR, CDR2 FQNEAQ (reference sequence). V dropped 4 bases and J dropped 5; count of bases not matched to a gene: 4. The CDR3 loop spans 14 amino acids. The sequenced sample was peripheral blood. The TCR comes from a human donor with active COVID-19. The donor label of this sample is uncertain. V usage is TRBV7-9 and J usage is TRBJ2-7; 11 bases line up with TRBD2. The CDR3 region has the DNA TGTGCCAGCAGCTCTAGCGGGAGGCTCCACGAGCAGTACTTC. It codes for CASSSSGRLHEQYF.